The rows below give T cell receptor beta chains drawn from one sample of a study of T-cell reconstitution after alpha-beta-depleted transplantation in children. TCRdb fed the PCR reads into MiXCR, producing one record per CDR3 protein. The repertoire includes 95,000 to 150,000 distinct CDR3 sequences, 23% of them detected once, and roughly a tenth sits in the top ten. The sequences come from PBMCs, mostly from graft donor cells, collected 180 days after TCRalphabeta/CD19-depleted stem cell transplant. The receptors derive from a male patient aged 2-10 years who had a stem cell transplant for chronic granulomatous disease, so the T cells may come from the graft donor. The CDR3 runs from the conserved cysteine through the conserved F or W. The D gene is left open where the match is weak. Size is omitted from some rows. Given values are once, few, many or a class for expanded clones.

J gene	D gene	V gene	clone size	CDR3 protein	CDR3 DNA
TRBJ2-3	-	TRBV7-9	-	CASSFLGGSADTQYF	TGTGCCAGCAGCTTTCTGGGGGGATCGGCAGATACGCAGTATTTT
TRBJ2-5	TRBD2	TRBV12-3/TRBV12-4	-	CASTSGLAGGTGETQYF	TGTGCCAGCACCTCGGGACTAGCGGGAGGCACCGGAGAGACCCAGTACTTC
TRBJ2-3	-	TRBV29-1	few	CSAFFDTDTQYF	TGCAGCGCCTTCTTCGACACAGATACGCAGTATTTT
TRBJ1-6	-	TRBV5-1	few	CASSKTGLRDSPLHF	TGCGCCAGCAGCAAAACCGGACTTAGGGATTCACCCCTCCACTTT
TRBJ1-2	-	TRBV12-3/TRBV12-4	-	CASSLQTVYGYTF	TGTGCCAGCAGTTTACAGACAGTCTATGGCTACACCTTC
TRBJ2-3	-	TRBV15	-	CATSRVRYTQYF	TGTGCCACCAGCAGAGTACGCTATACGCAGTATTTT
TRBJ1-5	-	TRBV5-1	few	CASSLGGTLSNQPQHF	TGCGCCAGCAGCTTGGGTGGGACGCTTAGCAATCAGCCCCAGCATTTT
TRBJ2-1	-	TRBV20-1	many	CSARDFGSEQFF	TGCAGTGCTAGAGATTTTGGCAGTGAGCAGTTCTTC
TRBJ2-5	-	TRBV5-1	many	CASSFSRDRLETQYF	TGCGCCAGCAGCTTCTCCAGGGATAGGTTAGAGACCCAGTACTTC
TRBJ2-7	TRBD1	TRBV10-3	few	CAISDRGLGEQYF	TGTGCCATCAGTGACAGGGGGTTGGGCGAGCAGTACTTC
TRBJ1-1	-	TRBV12-3/TRBV12-4	few	CASSLTRKNTEAFF	TGTGCCAGCAGTTTGACAAGGAAGAACACTGAAGCTTTCTTT
TRBJ2-3	-	TRBV20-1	-	CSARGRINTDTQYF	TGCAGTGCTAGAGGGCGGATAAACACAGATACGCAGTATTTT
TRBJ1-5	TRBD1	TRBV12-5	few	CASAHGTGHQPQHF	TGTGCTAGTGCCCACGGGACAGGGCATCAGCCCCAGCATTTT
TRBJ2-7	TRBD2	TRBV4-2	-	CASSQDRTSGVSSYEQYF	TGTGCCAGCAGCCAAGACAGGACTAGCGGGGTGAGCTCCTACGAGCAGTACTTC
TRBJ1-5	-	TRBV12-3/TRBV12-4	-	CASRPPEGTQHF	TGTGCCAGCAGACCCCCTGAGGGGACCCAGCATTTT
TRBJ2-2	-	TRBV20-1	many	CSARDWAGANTGELFF	TGCAGTGCTAGAGATTGGGCAGGTGCGAACACCGGGGAGCTGTTTTTT
TRBJ2-3	TRBD2	TRBV12-3/TRBV12-4	many	CASSRKNSGGADTQYF	TGTGCCAGCAGTCGCAAAAATAGCGGGGGTGCAGATACGCAGTATTTT
TRBJ2-5	TRBD1	TRBV27	few	CASRLDRVKETQYF	TGTGCCAGCAGACTGGACAGGGTAAAAGAGACCCAGTACTTC
TRBJ2-7	-	TRBV6-2/TRBV6-3	-	CASSYGGAAYEQYF	TGTGCCAGCAGTTACGGGGGGGCCGCCTACGAGCAGTACTTC
TRBJ2-3	-	TRBV20-1	-	CSAPRLGTSSTDTQYF	TGCAGTGCACCCAGACTAGGCACAAGTAGCACAGATACGCAGTATTTT
TRBJ2-5	-	TRBV30	-	CAWSMGQGETQYF	TGTGCCTGGAGTATGGGACAAGGAGAGACCCAGTACTTC
TRBJ1-1	TRBD1	TRBV13	-	CASSSTGGSGSEAFF	TGTGCCAGCAGCTCGACAGGGGGATCTGGCTCTGAAGCTTTCTTT
TRBJ2-7	-	TRBV29-1	few	CSVGFLYSYEQYF	TGCAGCGTGGGATTTCTTTACTCCTACGAGCAGTACTTC
TRBJ1-5	-	TRBV2	many	CASSEEGRQPQHF	TGTGCCAGCAGTGAAGAGGGGAGGCAGCCCCAGCATTTT
TRBJ2-4	TRBD1	TRBV3-1	once	CASSLRGTDKNIQYF	TGTGCCAGCAGCCTCCGTGGGACAGATAAAAACATTCAGTACTTC
TRBJ2-7	TRBD2	TRBV7-2	-	CASSFIAGGRSYEQYF	TGTGCCAGCAGCTTTATAGCGGGAGGGCGGAGTTACGAGCAGTACTTC
TRBJ2-7	-	TRBV7-7	-	CASSARLAGEQYF	TGTGCTAGCAGCGCCCGCCTAGCTGGAGAGCAGTACTTC
TRBJ2-2	TRBD1	TRBV20-1	-	CSARQGVNELFF	TGCAGTGCAAGACAGGGAGTCAATGAGCTGTTTTTT
TRBJ2-5	-	TRBV20-1	-	CSATPNLPQETQYF	TGCAGTGCCACTCCTAACTTACCCCAAGAGACCCAGTACTTC
TRBJ2-1	-	TRBV29-1	few	CSLMTVYNEQFF	TGCAGCCTTATGACAGTGTACAATGAGCAGTTCTTC
TRBJ1-2	-	TRBV5-1	many	CASSPQTNYGYTF	TGCGCCAGCAGCCCGCAAACTAACTATGGCTACACCTTC
TRBJ2-2	TRBD2	TRBV12-3/TRBV12-4	many	CASSFREANGELFF	TGTGCCAGCAGTTTTCGGGAGGCCAACGGGGAGCTGTTTTTT
TRBJ2-3	TRBD2	TRBV20-1	few	CSASRTSGTTDTQYF	TGCAGTGCTAGTAGGACTAGCGGGACCACAGATACGCAGTATTTT
TRBJ2-1	-	TRBV7-2	-	CASSLFRGGYNEQFF	TGTGCCAGCAGCTTATTCCGGGGAGGATACAATGAGCAGTTCTTC
TRBJ1-6	-	TRBV6-2/TRBV6-3	-	CASSYSMAAVNSPLHF	TGTGCCAGCAGTTACTCGATGGCAGCCGTAAATTCACCCCTCCACTTT
TRBJ2-1	TRBD2	TRBV7-6	few	CSCGRASYNEQFF	TGTAGTTGCGGGAGGGCCTCCTACAATGAGCAGTTCTTC
TRBJ2-3	TRBD2	TRBV5-4	-	CASSNGLAGGLDTQYF	TGTGCCAGCAGCAACGGACTAGCGGGGGGGCTAGATACGCAGTATTTT
TRBJ2-7	TRBD1	TRBV15	-	CATSRDRETGEGYEQYF	TGTGCCACCAGCAGAGATCGAGAGACAGGGGAAGGGTACGAGCAGTACTTC
TRBJ2-3	-	TRBV12-3/TRBV12-4	-	CASANHRAASTDTQYF	TGTGCCAGTGCGAACCACAGGGCAGCGAGCACAGATACGCAGTATTTT
TRBJ2-7	TRBD2	TRBV6-1	few	CASSILAGGFYEQYF	TGTGCCAGCAGCATACTAGCGGGGGGCTTCTACGAGCAGTACTTC
TRBJ2-2	-	TRBV7-2	few	CASSFLRGGYTGELFF	TGTGCCAGCAGCTTCCTGCGGGGCGGGTACACCGGGGAGCTGTTTTTT
TRBJ2-1	TRBD2	TRBV28	few	CASSLGRWTSGYNEQFF	TGTGCCAGCAGTTTAGGCCGCTGGACTAGCGGTTACAATGAGCAGTTCTTC
TRBJ2-7	-	TRBV20-1	-	CSAYGPHSYEQYF	TGCAGTGCTTATGGTCCTCACTCCTACGAGCAGTACTTC
TRBJ2-1	TRBD2	TRBV20-1	many	CSARHGLAGYNEQFF	TGCAGTGCTAGACATGGACTAGCGGGATACAATGAGCAGTTCTTC
TRBJ1-1	-	TRBV19	many	CASGISTEAFF	TGTGCCAGTGGGATCAGCACTGAAGCTTTCTTT
TRBJ2-3	TRBD2	TRBV18	many	CASSRRTSVTDTQYF	TGTGCCAGCTCCCGGAGGACTAGCGTCACAGATACGCAGTATTTT
TRBJ2-7	-	TRBV28	once	CASGDRIYEQYF	TGTGCCAGCGGCGACAGGATCTACGAGCAGTACTTC
TRBJ2-1	TRBD2	TRBV4-3	-	CASSQVSGGQHNEQFF	TGCGCCAGCAGCCAAGTCAGCGGGGGGCAGCACAATGAGCAGTTCTTC
TRBJ2-6	-	TRBV20-1	-	CSARSGRPFSGANVLTF	TGCAGTGCTAGATCGGGGCGTCCATTCTCTGGGGCCAACGTCCTGACTTTC
TRBJ2-2	-	TRBV20-1	few	CSARALLSNTGELFF	TGCAGTGCTAGAGCTTTGCTCTCGAACACCGGGGAGCTGTTTTTT
TRBJ2-7	-	TRBV20-1	-	CSASDARSYEQYF	TGCAGTGCTAGCGACGCCAGGTCCTACGAGCAGTACTTC
TRBJ2-1	-	TRBV25-1	few	CASSWGLGTFRSYNEQFF	TGTGCCAGCAGTTGGGGGCTAGGGACATTTCGCTCCTACAATGAGCAGTTCTTC
TRBJ1-1	-	TRBV20-1	-	CSARSWDAEAFF	TGCAGTGCTAGATCCTGGGATGCTGAAGCTTTCTTT
TRBJ2-7	-	TRBV12-3/TRBV12-4	-	CASSTGLSGEQYF	TGTGCCAGCAGTACCGGACTCTCAGGGGAGCAGTACTTC
TRBJ1-1	-	TRBV19	many	CASSRTNTEAFF	TGTGCCTCATCGCGGACAAACACTGAAGCTTTCTTT
TRBJ2-3	TRBD1	TRBV20-1	many	CSARDGDRGTDTQYF	TGCAGTGCTAGAGATGGCGACAGGGGCACAGATACGCAGTATTTT